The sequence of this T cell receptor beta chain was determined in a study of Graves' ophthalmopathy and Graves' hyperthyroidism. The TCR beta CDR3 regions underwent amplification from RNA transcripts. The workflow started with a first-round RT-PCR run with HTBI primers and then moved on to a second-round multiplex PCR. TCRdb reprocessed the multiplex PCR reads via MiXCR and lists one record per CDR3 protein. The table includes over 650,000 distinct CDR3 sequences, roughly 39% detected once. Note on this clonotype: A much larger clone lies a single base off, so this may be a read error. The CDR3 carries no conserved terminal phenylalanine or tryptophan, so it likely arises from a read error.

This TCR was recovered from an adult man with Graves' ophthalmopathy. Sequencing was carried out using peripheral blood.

In DNA, the CDR3 is TGCAGTGCTGCGACTAGCGGGGGGTCCGGGGAGACCCAGTACTGC. Residues: CSAATSGGSGETQYC. The chain has TRBV20-1 and TRBJ2-5, with 13 nucleotides matching TRBD2. Germline V gives CDR1 DFQATT, CDR2 SNEGSKA (reference sequence). The CDR3 has 15 amino acids. Trimming removed 5 bases from V and 5 bases from J; junction bases left unmatched: 8.